The present T cell receptor (beta chain) was sequenced within a study of T cell changes during pregnancy in multiple sclerosis. This clone has just one count. Profiled with immunoSEQ multiplex PCR; TCRdb holds only in-frame clones, not every one. The sample consists of approximately 40,000 clones, approximately 92% of them appearing once. Looked up from germline, CDR1 is LGHNA and CDR2 is YSLEER. The ends were cut back, 1 base at V and 3 bases at J, with 9 bases in the middle. The CDR3 contains 15 residues. The sequencing sample was made of peripheral blood. The chain carries TRBV4-3 and TRBJ2-2; D is uncertain. This receptor was taken from a female donor with multiple sclerosis, enrolled in a pregnancy study. CDR3 protein: CASSQVFWDTGELFF. The CDR3 DNA reads TGCGCCAGCAGCCAAGTTTTTTGGGACACCGGGGAGCTGTTTTTT.